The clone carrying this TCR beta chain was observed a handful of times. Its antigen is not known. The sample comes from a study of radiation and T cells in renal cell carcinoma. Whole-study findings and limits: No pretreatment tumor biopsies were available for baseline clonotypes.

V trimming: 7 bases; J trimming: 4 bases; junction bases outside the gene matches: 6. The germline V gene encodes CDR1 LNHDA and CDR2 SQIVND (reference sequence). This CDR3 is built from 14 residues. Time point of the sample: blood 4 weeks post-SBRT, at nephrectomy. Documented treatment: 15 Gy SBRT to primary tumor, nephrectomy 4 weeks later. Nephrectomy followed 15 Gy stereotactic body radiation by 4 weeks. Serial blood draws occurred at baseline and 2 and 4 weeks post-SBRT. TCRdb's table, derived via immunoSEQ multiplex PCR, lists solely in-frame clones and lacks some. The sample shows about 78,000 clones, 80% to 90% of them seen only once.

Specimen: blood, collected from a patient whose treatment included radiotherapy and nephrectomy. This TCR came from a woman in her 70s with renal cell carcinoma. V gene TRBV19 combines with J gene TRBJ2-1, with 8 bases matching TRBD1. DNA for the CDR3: TGTGCCAGTACCGGGACAGGAATGTACAATGAGCAGTTCTTC. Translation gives CASTGTGMYNEQFF. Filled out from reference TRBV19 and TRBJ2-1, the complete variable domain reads DGGITQSPKYLFRKEGQNVTLSCEQNLNHDAMYWYRQDPGQGLRLIYYSQIVNDFQKGDIAEGYSVSREKKESFPLTVTSAQKNPTAFYLCASTGTGMYNEQFFGPGTRLTVL.